This is a list of T cell receptor beta chains from one sample in a study of blood T cell repertoires in COVID-19. Repertoires were generated with immunoSEQ multiplex PCR, while TCRdb's copy carries only in-frame clones and drops some. The sample records about 150,000 clones, around four fifths being singletons. Sequencing was done on a sample of PBMCs or T cells enriched from blood (not recorded which). The receptors derive from a man aged 50-60 years who had recovered from COVID-19. CDR3s include the opening cysteine and the closing phenylalanine or tryptophan. D genes are given only for firm matches. Clone size is given for some rows only: seen once, a few or many times, or a class if the clone is expanded.

d_gene,abundance,j_gene,v_gene,CDR3aa,CDR3nt
NA,NA,TRBJ1-6,TRBV3-1/TRBV3-2,CASSQDSGSYNSPLHF,TGTGCCAGCAGCCAAGATTCGGGGTCCTATAATTCACCCCTCCACTTT
NA,NA,TRBJ2-7,TRBV10-3,CAISGQDSYEQYF,TGTGCCATCAGTGGACAGGACTCCTACGAGCAGTACTTC
TRBD1,NA,TRBJ2-7,TRBV7-9,CASSLDRGSYEQYF,TGTGCCAGCAGCTTAGACAGGGGAAGCTACGAGCAGTACTTC
NA,NA,TRBJ2-2,TRBV6-5,CASSQGLNTGELFF,TGTGCCAGCAGCCAGGGTTTGAACACCGGGGAGCTGTTTTTT
TRBD1,NA,TRBJ1-1,TRBV5-1,CASSLGTGGEAFF,TGCGCCAGCAGCTTGGGGACAGGAGGCGAAGCTTTCTTT
TRBD1,NA,TRBJ2-5,TRBV6-5,CASSSRDRGIQETQYF,TGTGCCAGCAGTTCAAGGGACAGGGGGATCCAAGAGACCCAGTACTTC
TRBD2,few,TRBJ2-3,TRBV4-1,CASSQTGTSGGAVDTQYF,TGCGCCAGCAGCCAAACCGGGACTAGCGGGGGGGCCGTAGATACGCAGTATTTT
TRBD2,NA,TRBJ2-1,TRBV15,CATSRVAGRSTYNEQFF,TGTGCCACCAGCAGAGTAGCGGGGCGAAGTACCTACAATGAGCAGTTCTTC
NA,NA,TRBJ1-6,TRBV5-4,CASILQDRNNSPLHF,TGTGCCAGCATCCTCCAGGACAGAAATAATTCACCCCTCCACTTT
TRBD1,NA,TRBJ2-3,TRBV7-8,CASSTGQEKDTQYF,TGTGCCAGCAGCACGGGACAGGAGAAAGATACGCAGTATTTT
TRBD1,NA,TRBJ2-7,TRBV5-6,CASSLSGQGFVDEQYF,TGTGCCAGCAGCTTAAGCGGACAGGGTTTCGTCGACGAGCAGTACTTC
TRBD2,NA,TRBJ2-1,TRBV2,CASSEATSGGDEQFF,TGTGCCAGCAGTGAAGCGACTAGCGGGGGTGATGAGCAGTTCTTC
NA,once,TRBJ2-7,TRBV30,CAWSEGAGDYEQYF,TGTGCCTGGAGTGAAGGGGCAGGTGACTACGAGCAGTACTTC
NA,NA,TRBJ1-1,TRBV5-1,CASSTQGMNTEAFF,TGCGCCAGCAGCACACAGGGCATGAACACTGAAGCTTTCTTT
NA,NA,TRBJ2-7,TRBV7-9,CASSLAPAGSYEQYF,TGTGCCAGCAGCTTAGCCCCAGCAGGCTCCTACGAGCAGTACTTC
TRBD1,NA,TRBJ1-6,TRBV2,CASTWGQGDNSPLHF,TGTGCCAGCACTTGGGGACAGGGAGATAATTCACCCCTCCACTTT
NA,NA,TRBJ2-1,TRBV9,CASSVDPARPGPNYNEQFF,TGTGCCAGCAGCGTAGATCCTGCGCGCCCTGGGCCAAATTACAATGAGCAGTTCTTC
TRBD2,few,TRBJ2-7,TRBV5-1,CASTIAGDEQYF,TGCGCCAGCACAATAGCGGGGGACGAGCAGTACTTC
NA,NA,TRBJ1-5,TRBV5-5,CASSFTQGNQPQHF,TGTGCCAGCAGCTTTACACAGGGCAATCAGCCCCAGCATTTT
NA,NA,TRBJ1-4,TRBV2,CASSLKGLDEKLFF,TGTGCCAGCAGCTTGAAGGGACTTGATGAAAAACTGTTTTTT
TRBD1,NA,TRBJ2-5,TRBV5-4,CASSSSSGTVETQYF,TGTGCCAGCAGCTCGAGCTCCGGGACAGTGGAGACCCAGTACTTC
NA,once,TRBJ1-5,TRBV6-6,CASMGRSNQPQHF,TGTGCCAGCATGGGGCGTAGCAATCAGCCCCAGCATTTT
NA,NA,TRBJ1-2,TRBV19,CASSLRDRSYGYTF,TGTGCCAGTAGTCTCCGCGACAGGAGCTATGGCTACACCTTC
NA,NA,TRBJ2-3,TRBV5-4,CASSPGRRGADTQYF,TGTGCCAGCAGCCCAGGCAGGAGGGGCGCAGATACGCAGTATTTT
TRBD2,few,TRBJ2-2,TRBV19,CASSTAFTTSGDTGELFF,TGTGCCAGTAGTACGGCCTTTACGACTAGCGGGGACACCGGGGAGCTGTTTTTT
TRBD1,NA,TRBJ1-2,TRBV4-1,CASSQDLRGRGSGYTF,TGCGCCAGCAGCCAAGATCTTAGGGGGCGCGGAAGTGGCTACACCTTC
NA,NA,TRBJ1-1,TRBV20-1,CSARVREAFF,TGCAGTGCTAGAGTCCGTGAAGCTTTCTTT
NA,NA,TRBJ1-2,TRBV10-3,CAISEPGRTRTYGYTF,TGTGCCATCAGTGAGCCTGGTAGGACAAGAACTTATGGCTACACCTTC
TRBD1,NA,TRBJ2-5,TRBV19,CASSIIGAGGPETQYF,TGTGCCAGTAGTATAATCGGGGCAGGGGGCCCAGAGACCCAGTACTTC
NA,NA,TRBJ2-5,TRBV25-1,CASSPPRAGNGQETQYF,TGTGCCAGCAGTCCCCCCCGGGCAGGGAATGGGCAAGAGACCCAGTACTTC
NA,NA,TRBJ2-5,TRBV18,CASSTQGETQYF,TGTGCCAGCTCAACCCAGGGTGAGACCCAGTACTTC
TRBD1,NA,TRBJ1-1,TRBV2,CASNPDRGRLLNTEAFF,TGTGCCAGCAACCCCGACAGGGGGCGCCTCCTGAACACTGAAGCTTTCTTT
NA,NA,TRBJ1-5,TRBV2,CASSDRAGNQPQHF,TGTGCCAGCAGTGACAGGGCTGGGAATCAGCCCCAGCATTTT
NA,few,TRBJ2-7,TRBV27,CASSAKGHSSYEQYF,TGTGCCAGCAGCGCTAAGGGACACTCCTCCTACGAGCAGTACTTC
TRBD1,NA,TRBJ2-7,TRBV5-1,CASSLERTGTYEQYF,TGCGCCAGCAGCTTGGAGAGGACAGGGACCTACGAGCAGTACTTC
TRBD1,NA,TRBJ1-5,TRBV6-5,CASRADRGQQPQHF,TGTGCCAGCAGAGCCGACAGGGGGCAACAGCCCCAGCATTTT
TRBD2,NA,TRBJ2-5,TRBV2,CASRTSGQETQYF,TGTGCCAGCAGAACTAGCGGCCAAGAGACCCAGTACTTC
TRBD2,NA,TRBJ2-2,TRBV7-2,CASSSTSGGNTGELFF,TGTGCCAGCAGCTCGACTAGCGGGGGCAACACCGGGGAGCTGTTTTTT
NA,NA,TRBJ2-1,TRBV3-1/TRBV3-2,CASSQDRTGSAYNEQFF,TGTGCCAGCAGCCAAGATAGGACGGGGAGCGCCTACAATGAGCAGTTCTTC
TRBD2,NA,TRBJ2-7,TRBV6-2/TRBV6-3,CASSPRGVEQYF,TGTGCCAGCAGCCCCCGGGGGGTCGAGCAGTACTTC
TRBD1,few,TRBJ1-2,TRBV29-1,CSVYTTGNYGYTF,TGCAGCGTCTACACGACAGGGAACTATGGCTACACCTTC
NA,NA,TRBJ1-5,TRBV6-5,CASSAYGGNQPQHF,TGTGCCAGCAGCGCGTACGGAGGGAATCAGCCCCAGCATTTT
TRBD2,NA,TRBJ2-2,TRBV9,CASSVGTSKAGELFF,TGTGCCAGCAGCGTCGGGACTAGCAAGGCCGGGGAGCTGTTTTTT
TRBD1,NA,TRBJ1-2,TRBV5-6,CASRGQDPLGYTF,TGTGCCAGCAGGGGACAGGATCCTCTTGGCTACACCTTC
NA,NA,TRBJ1-2,TRBV3-1/TRBV3-2,CASSQGYRSNYGYTF,TGTGCCAGCAGCCAAGGGTACAGGAGCAACTATGGCTACACCTTC
TRBD1,once,TRBJ2-5,TRBV2,CASSLGTVGETQYF,TGTGCCAGCAGTCTAGGGACAGTGGGAGAGACCCAGTACTTC
TRBD2,once,TRBJ2-2,TRBV18,CASSPLSSGVKNTGELFF,TGTGCCAGCTCACCACTGTCTAGCGGGGTGAAAAACACCGGGGAGCTGTTTTTT
TRBD1,NA,TRBJ1-2,TRBV7-2,CASSDRDSIFSPYGYTF,TGTGCCAGCAGCGACCGGGACAGTATCTTCAGCCCCTATGGCTACACCTTC
TRBD2,NA,TRBJ2-3,TRBV7-6,CASSPRTSGTDTQYF,TGTGCCAGCAGCCCCCGGACTAGCGGCACAGATACGCAGTATTTT
NA,NA,TRBJ2-5,TRBV3-1/TRBV3-2,CASSQEIVGDGGETQYF,TGTGCCAGCAGCCAAGAAATTGTAGGCGACGGCGGGGAGACCCAGTACTTC
TRBD2,once,TRBJ2-1,TRBV7-2,CASSLSGLAGDEQFF,TGTGCCAGCAGCTTATCGGGACTAGCGGGTGATGAGCAGTTCTTC
TRBD2,once,TRBJ2-1,TRBV9,CASSEVAGLEQFF,TGTGCCAGCAGCGAGGTAGCGGGGCTTGAGCAGTTCTTC
NA,NA,TRBJ2-1,TRBV3-1/TRBV3-2,CASSLGGGSYNEQFF,TGTGCCAGCAGCCTAGGGGGGGGCTCCTACAATGAGCAGTTCTTC
TRBD1,NA,TRBJ2-7,TRBV6-5,CASQTGYEQYF,TGTGCCAGCCAGACAGGGTACGAGCAGTACTTC
TRBD1,NA,TRBJ1-4,TRBV15,CATSRDKTGNEKLFF,TGTGCCACCAGCAGAGATAAGACAGGGAATGAAAAACTGTTTTTT
TRBD1,NA,TRBJ1-2,TRBV3-1/TRBV3-2,CASSQDAFGTGGAGYTF,TGTGCCAGCAGCCAAGATGCCTTCGGAACAGGGGGCGCGGGCTACACCTTC
NA,NA,TRBJ1-6,TRBV24-1,CATSDFVAGLYSPLHF,TGTGCCACCAGTGATTTCGTTGCAGGGCTTTATTCACCCCTCCACTTT
TRBD1,NA,TRBJ2-2,TRBV18,CASSPPTGGYTGELFF,TGTGCCAGCTCACCACCCACAGGGGGTTACACCGGGGAGCTGTTTTTT
TRBD1,NA,TRBJ1-2,TRBV19,CASSTTAGTGGAGYTF,TGTGCCAGTAGTACCACCGCCGGGACAGGGGGCGCCGGCTACACCTTC